The 23 T cell receptor beta chains presented below share a single source sample, sequenced in a study of blood T cell repertoires in COVID-19. This table comes from immunoSEQ multiplex PCR, and its TCRdb copy is limited to in-frame clones, with some not included. The data hold more than 200,000 clones, with under 85% observed a single time. Material for sequencing was peripheral blood. These receptors originate from a woman aged 40 to 50 with active or convalescent COVID-19.

The chain carries TRBV6-1 and TRBJ2-3, with D perhaps TRBD2 (6 bases). This CDR3 is built from 15 residues. Between the trimmed V and J ends, which lost 2 bases and 4 bases, there was a span of 13 bases. Per the germline V gene, CDR1 is MNHNS and CDR2 is SASEGT. CDR3 coding DNA: TGTGCCAGCAGTGAACGTGACCGGAGGGCAGATACGCAGTATTTT. Its translation: CASSERDRRADTQYF.

This clone was observed at least ten times. This chain connects TRBV7-7 to TRBJ2-2; a possible D gene is TRBD2 (5 bases). V was pared by 4 bases and J by 4 bases, with 10 bases between. Germline assignment: CDR1 SSHAT and CDR2 FNYEAQ (reference sequence). The CDR3 has 14 amino acids. The chain's CDR3 is CASSSGRSTGELFF. CDR3 nucleotides: TGTGCCAGCAGCTCGGGGAGAAGCACCGGGGAGCTGTTTTTT.

The rearrangement links TRBV27 to TRBJ1-4; D gene unclear. CDR3 length: 14 residues. Trimming cost V 4 bases and J 3 bases, with 9 bases left between them. Germline lookup yields CDR1 MNHEY and CDR2 SMNVEV (reference sequence). As DNA, the CDR3 is TGTGCCAGCAGTTCGGGGTCAGCTAATGAAAAACTGTTTTTT. It translates to CASSSGSANEKLFF. Full variable domain (missing parts from reference TRBV27 and TRBJ1-4): EAQVTQNPRYLITVTGKKLTVTCSQNMNHEYMSWYRQDPGLGLRQIYYSMNVEVTDKGDVPEGYKVSRKEKRNFPLILESPSPNQTSLYFCASSSGSANEKLFFGSGTQLSVL.

The gene calls are TRBV5-1 and TRBJ2-2, with 8 bases aligning to TRBD1. From germline, CDR1 is SGHRS and CDR2 YFSETQ. V gave up 3 bases and J gave up 8 bases; unmatched junction bases: 6. The CDR3 totals 14 residues. The CDR3 loop reads CASSSRTGNGELFF. The CDR3 bases are TGCGCCAGCAGCTCAAGGACAGGGAATGGGGAGCTGTTTTTT.

This clone was observed a handful of times. The chain employs TRBV11-3 and TRBJ1-1; D remains ambiguous. CDR3 length equals 13 residues. V dropped 2 bases and J dropped 0 bases, with 4 bases sitting between them. Germline loops: CDR1 SGHNT, CDR2 YENEEA. The CDR3 loop reads CASSLSLNTEAFF. The DNA of the CDR3 is TGTGCCAGCAGCTTATCATTGAACACTGAAGCTTTCTTT.

The rearrangement links TRBV6-1 to TRBJ1-5; no clear D gene. The CDR3 loop spans 18 amino acids. V lost 0 bases, J lost 2 bases, and 17 bases lay in between. Germline loops: CDR1 MNHNS, CDR2 SASEGT. The CDR3 spells CASSEALVGVLGNQPQHF. The CDR3 DNA reads TGTGCCAGCAGTGAAGCTTTGGTCGGGGTGTTGGGCAATCAGCCCCAGCATTTT.

The genes are TRBV15 and TRBJ1-4; D remains ambiguous. The CDR3 spans 13 residues. V was cut by 1 base and J by 8 bases, with 8 bases left in between. CDR1 is LNHNV, CDR2 YYDKDF, per germline (reference sequence). In DNA, the CDR3 is TGTGCCACCAGCAGAGTGAACCTAGAAAAACTGTTTTTT. Its translation is CATSRVNLEKLFF.

The chain carries TRBV11-3 and TRBJ2-2, with 8 bases lining up with TRBD2. The CDR3 extends over 15 amino acids. Germline lookup yields CDR1 SGHNT and CDR2 YENEEA. With 5 bases clipped from V and 1 base from J, the junction kept 3 bases outside the gene matches. The CDR3 region has the DNA TGTGCCAGCAGCGATAGCGGGGTGAACACCGGGGAGCTGTTTTTT. It translates to CASSDSGVNTGELFF.

V and J are TRBV6-6 and TRBJ1-6, with D maybe TRBD1 (6 bases). This CDR3 comprises 13 residues. With 6 bases removed from V and 7 bases from J, the gap between germline ends came to 10 bases. CDR1 and CDR2 (germline): MNHNY, SVGAGI (reference sequence). This chain's CDR3 is CASRQGYNSPLHF. The CDR3 coding sequence is TGTGCCAGCAGACAGGGTTACAATTCACCCCTCCACTTT.

The chain couples TRBV5-1 to TRBJ2-7; maybe TRBD1 (5 bases). The CDR3 covers 14 residues. The germline gives CDR1 SGHRS, CDR2 YFSETQ. V was trimmed by 5 bases and J by 0 bases, leaving 12 bases between them. The CDR3 DNA is TGCGCCAGCAGACCGGACACACCCTCCTACGAGCAGTACTTC. Translated, it gives CASRPDTPSYEQYF.

The table lists this clone with a count of one. The chain combines TRBV6-5 with TRBJ2-7; TRBD2 is a possible D gene (6 bases). Germline CDR1 reads MNHEY; CDR2 reads SVGAGI. The CDR3 spans 15 residues. Deletions cut 0 bases from V and 6 bases from J, with 15 bases between. This CDR3 is CASSYSRAAGGEQYF. CDR3 bases: TGTGCCAGCAGTTACTCGAGGGCGGCCGGGGGCGAGCAGTACTTC.

The J gene is TRBJ1-1, the V gene TRBV5-4; D not certain. The CDR3 runs to 16 residues. Germline lookup yields CDR1 SGHNT and CDR2 YYREEE (reference sequence). V gave up 3 bases and J gave up 3 bases, with 18 bases separating them. CDR3 bases: TGTGCCAGCAGCTACGACCCAGCCCTAGAAGACACTGAAGCTTTCTTT. Amino acids: CASSYDPALEDTEAFF.

The V call is TRBV7-3, the J call TRBJ2-1; no clear D. The germline gives CDR1 SGHTA, CDR2 FQGTGA. This CDR3 contains 13 residues. V was clipped by 1 base and J by 8 bases, with 9 bases between them. For the CDR3, the DNA is TGTGCCAGCAGCTTAAACCGCGGCGATGAGCAGTTCTTC. Translating gives CASSLNRGDEQFF.

The chain employs TRBV7-9 and TRBJ1-1, with D maybe TRBD1 (6 bases). Trimming took off 5 bases at V and 2 bases at J, with 12 bases between the two ends. The CDR3 loop spans 14 amino acids. Germline CDR1 reads SEHNR; CDR2 reads FQNEAQ (reference sequence). This CDR3 reads CASSKYRENTEAFF. The CDR3 nucleotides are TGTGCCAGCAGCAAATACAGGGAAAACACTGAAGCTTTCTTT.

This clone appeared a single time. The rearrangement links TRBV4-2 to TRBJ1-1; 8 bases are shared with TRBD1. Germline lookup yields CDR1 LGHNA and CDR2 YNFKEQ. The CDR3 is 17 residues long. With 0 bases clipped from V and 2 bases from J, the junction kept 8 bases outside the gene matches. Written as DNA, the CDR3 is TGTGCCAGCAGCCAAGATCTGGCAGGGGGCATCAACACTGAAGCTTTCTTT. It encodes CASSQDLAGGINTEAFF.

V is TRBV11-2 and J is TRBJ2-2, with 10 nucleotides matching TRBD1. Germline lookup yields CDR1 SGHAT and CDR2 FQNNGV. The CDR3 runs to 15 residues. J was trimmed by 4 bases and V by 5 bases; bases with no gene match: 4. As DNA, the CDR3 is TGTGCCAGCAGCGCTCGGGACAGGGGCACCGGGGAGCTGTTTTTT. It specifies CASSARDRGTGELFF.

This chain connects TRBV28 to TRBJ1-5, with D perhaps matching TRBD1 (6 bases). Germline V CDR1 and CDR2: MDHEN, SYDVKM. V lost 4 bases to trimming and J lost 0 bases, with 16 bases between them. This CDR3 comprises 17 residues. The CDR3 sequence: CASSSGHSDYSNQPQHF. CDR3 in DNA: TGTGCCAGCAGTTCGGGACATTCAGATTATAGCAATCAGCCCCAGCATTTT.

This chain uses TRBV27 with TRBJ1-1; 7 nucleotides agree with TRBD1. The germline V gene encodes CDR1 MNHEY and CDR2 SMNVEV (reference sequence). CDR3 length equals 13 residues. V was pared by 3 bases and J by 7 bases, with 5 bases of the junction left unmatched. CDR3 sequence (DNA): TGTGCCAGCAGTTTGACAGGGTCTGATGAAGCTTTCTTT. Encoded protein: CASSLTGSDEAFF.

The chain combines TRBV10-3 with TRBJ2-2, with 10 bases lining up with TRBD1. From germline, CDR1 is ENHRY and CDR2 SYGVKD. V lost 1 base, J lost 7 bases, and 3 bases stayed unmatched. The CDR3 has 15 amino acids. CDR3 region: CAISELTGGYGELFF. For the CDR3, the DNA is TGTGCCATCAGTGAGTTGACAGGGGGCTACGGGGAGCTGTTTTTT.

This clone showed up just a few times. V gene TRBV5-1 combines with J gene TRBJ1-5; 8 nucleotides line up with TRBD1. V shed 4 bases and J 8 bases; nucleotides not matched to a gene: 5. Germline-derived CDR1 and CDR2 are SGHRS and YFSETQ. The CDR3 has 13 residues. The CDR3 DNA reads TGCGCCAGCAGCCCGGACAGGGACGAGCCCCAGCATTTT. It encodes CASSPDRDEPQHF.

Of note for this clone: Within the sample, other DNA sequences also encode this same CDR3. The chain joins TRBV19 to TRBJ1-6; D is unclear. V was trimmed by 2 bases and J by 0 bases, leaving 5 bases between them. The CDR3 sequence is 15 residues long. The V gene's germline CDR1 is LNHDA and CDR2 SQIVND (reference sequence). CDR3 in DNA: TGTGCCAGTAGTATACGGAGCTCCTATAATTCACCCCTCCACTTT. Protein: CASSIRSSYNSPLHF.

This clone occurred once. This sequence joins TRBV11-2 and TRBJ2-3, with 7 bases lining up with TRBD2. The CDR3 is 15 residues long. Germline trimming cut 1 base from V and 7 bases from J; bases unmatched to any gene: 8. Germline CDR1 is SGHAT and CDR2 is FQNNGV. CDR3 region: CASSLVRRGMNTQYF. The CDR3, as DNA: TGTGCCAGCAGCTTAGTCAGGCGGGGGATGAATACGCAGTATTTT.

The rearrangement links TRBV7-2 to TRBJ2-7; the match to TRBD2 covers 9 bases. CDR1 and CDR2 (germline): SGHTA, FQGNSA. This CDR3 is built from 15 residues. The V gene end was trimmed by 5 bases and the J gene end by 3 bases; junction bases not matched to a gene: 8. CDR3 bases: TGTGCCAGCAGCACGCGGGGGGGGCCACACTACGAGCAGTACTTC. It encodes CASSTRGGPHYEQYF. The full variable domain, with the rest looked up from reference TRBV7-2 and TRBJ2-7, is GAGVSQSPSNKVTEKGKDVELRCDPISGHTALYWYRQSLGQGLEFLIYFQGNSAPDKSGLPSDRFSAERTGGSVSTLTIQRTQQEDSAVYLCASSTRGGPHYEQYFGPGTRLTVT.